The next 18 T cell receptor beta chains were all read from a single sample in a study of blood T cell repertoires in COVID-19 (dated by TCRdb to 2020 to 2022). The method behind the library was the immunoSEQ multiplex PCR assay. The immuneACCESS repertoire file appears here via TCRdb, limited to in-frame rearrangements. These files lack a portion of the clones; in checked studies, under half of the deficit traces to unresolved V genes, and the cause of the others is not known. Across this sample there are under 350,000 clones, with approximately 83% seen only once. The top ten constitute about 4.2% of the sample. The sequencing sample was made of PBMCs or T cells enriched from blood (not recorded which). The source is a middle-aged woman with acute COVID-19.

The chain is built from TRBV5-5 and TRBJ2-7, with 9 nucleotides matching TRBD1. CDR1 is SGHKS and CDR2 is YYEKEE in the germline V gene (reference sequence). With 4 bases clipped from V and 7 bases from J, the junction kept 6 bases outside the gene matches. The CDR3 spans 13 residues. The CDR3 region is CASSRDREKEQYF. In nucleotides, the CDR3 is TGTGCCAGCAGCCGGGACAGGGAAAAAGAGCAGTACTTC.

The genes are TRBV7-9 and TRBJ2-2, with a tentative D call TRBD2 (5 bases). Germline CDR1 and CDR2: SEHNR and FQNEAQ (reference sequence). Trimming removed 5 bases at V and 6 bases at J, with 16 bases between. The CDR3 consists of 15 residues. The CDR3 DNA follows: TGTGCCAGCAGCGGGAGAGAACGGGGTGCCGGGGAGCTGTTTTTT. It is translated as CASSGRERGAGELFF.

V is TRBV7-3 and J is TRBJ1-1; D is possibly TRBD1 (6 bases). Trimming left V 1 base short and J 1 base short, with 19 bases between. Germline V gene data show CDR1 as SGHTA and CDR2 as FQGTGA. The CDR3 consists of 18 residues. The CDR3 loop is CASSLRYLGGVQNTEAFF. CDR3 nucleotides: TGTGCCAGCAGCTTAAGATATTTAGGGGGGGTTCAGAACACTGAAGCTTTCTTT.

V gene TRBV3-1 (or the pseudogene TRBV3-2) combines with J gene TRBJ2-7; 12 bases are a match to TRBD2. Germline V gene data show CDR1 as LGHDT and CDR2 as YNNKEL (reference sequence). The J segment lost 5 bases and the V segment lost 1 base, leaving 9 bases of the junction unmatched. The CDR3 has 17 amino acids. The CDR3 loop reads CASSQAASGRAGDEQYF. The CDR3 DNA follows: TGTGCCAGCAGCCAAGCGGCTAGCGGGAGGGCCGGGGACGAGCAGTACTTC.

The CDR3 loop is CASARNNYNSPLHF. CDR3 nucleotides: TGTGCCAGTGCCAGGAACAACTATAATTCACCCCTCCACTTT. The gene calls are TRBV19 and TRBJ1-6; D unresolved. Deletions cut 8 bases from V and 3 bases from J, with 11 bases between. The length of the CDR3 is 14 residues. Germline V gene data show CDR1 as LNHDA and CDR2 as SQIVND (reference sequence).

The rearrangement links TRBV25-1 to TRBJ2-7; 10 bases align to TRBD2. Germline values: CDR1 MGHDK, CDR2 SYGVNS. With 4 bases clipped from V and 2 bases from J, the junction kept 2 bases outside the gene matches. The CDR3 covers 14 residues. CDR3 protein: CASSGSGRAYEQYF. The CDR3 nucleotides read TGTGCCAGCAGTGGAAGCGGGAGGGCCTACGAGCAGTACTTC.

The rearrangement joins TRBV9 to TRBJ2-2; maybe TRBD1 (5 bases). This CDR3 contains 15 residues. V was clipped by 3 bases and J by 1 base, with 10 bases between them. In germline, CDR1 is SGDLS, CDR2 YYNGEE. The CDR3 reads CASSAPTGNTGELFF. The CDR3 bases are TGTGCCAGCAGCGCACCTACAGGGAACACCGGGGAGCTGTTTTTT.

The chain combines TRBV2 with TRBJ2-1; 7 bases match TRBD2. From germline, CDR1 is SNHLY and CDR2 FYNNEI. This CDR3 comprises 14 residues. V was pared by 6 bases and J by 4 bases, with 6 bases of the junction left unmatched. In DNA, the CDR3 is TGTGCCAGCAGAGGACTAGTGTCGTACAATGAGCAGTTCTTC. Its translation is CASRGLVSYNEQFF.

This clone was recorded at least ten times. The gene calls are TRBV19 and TRBJ1-5; 7 bases fit TRBD1. The trim removed 6 bases at V and 2 bases at J, leaving 10 bases unmatched. CDR1 and CDR2 (germline): LNHDA, SQIVND (reference sequence). The CDR3 length is 16 residues. The DNA of the CDR3 is TGTGCCAGTAGGAGGACCGGCCAGGGGGGCAATCAGCCCCAGCATTTT. Encoded protein: CASRRTGQGGNQPQHF.

The gene calls are TRBV28 and TRBJ1-5; TRBD1 might be the D (6 bases). The CDR3 has 14 amino acids. Germline V gene data show CDR1 as MDHEN and CDR2 as SYDVKM. V was pared by 6 bases and J by 0 bases, with 9 bases between. CDR3 amino acids: CASSQGGSNQPQHF. The CDR3 region has the DNA TGTGCCAGCAGCCAAGGGGGTAGCAATCAGCCCCAGCATTTT.

V is TRBV5-6 and J is TRBJ1-1; 8 positions match TRBD1. The length of the CDR3 is 14 residues. J gave up 4 bases and V 4 bases, and 6 bases lay outside the gene matches. Looked up from germline, CDR1 is SGHDT and CDR2 is YYEEEE. In DNA, the CDR3 is TGTGCCAGCAGCCTTACCAGGGGGCCCACTGAAGCTTTCTTT. This sequence encodes CASSLTRGPTEAFF.

Details on this clone: Other DNA sequences from this sample encode an identical CDR3 as well. The chain employs TRBV7-9 and TRBJ2-5, with a tentative D call TRBD1 (5 bases). From germline, CDR1 is SEHNR and CDR2 FQNEAQ (reference sequence). V lost 5 bases and J 4 bases, leaving 11 bases between the germline ends. The CDR3 covers 13 residues. The CDR3 region is CASSLLGAETQYF. CDR3 nucleotide sequence: TGTGCCAGCAGCCTCCTAGGGGCAGAGACCCAGTACTTC.

This clone has just a few counts. V usage is TRBV19 and J usage is TRBJ1-2; D not certain. Trimming removed 7 bases from V and 3 bases from J, with 9 bases in between. Germline CDR1 is LNHDA and CDR2 is SQIVND (reference sequence). This CDR3 contains 12 residues. In DNA, the CDR3 is TGTGCCAGTACCTCTCCTGACTATGGCTACACCTTC. Its protein is CASTSPDYGYTF.

The CDR3 spells CASSQTLPDRGIDGYTF. In DNA, the CDR3 is TGTGCCAGCAGCCAGACACTACCGGACAGGGGTATTGATGGCTACACCTTC. The V call is TRBV4-2, the J call TRBJ1-2, with TRBD1 matching 9 bases. V trimming: 3 bases; J trimming: 6 bases; junction bases outside the gene matches: 14. CDR3 length equals 17 residues. The V gene's germline CDR1 is LGHNA and CDR2 YNFKEQ.

This clone was picked up one time. The chain employs TRBV5-1 and TRBJ1-1; 10 bases map to TRBD1. CDR3 length equals 15 residues. V was clipped by 0 bases and J by 4 bases; unmatched bases: 3. Germline CDR1 SGHRS, CDR2 YFSETQ. CDR3 DNA: TGCGCCAGCAGCTTGGGGACAGGGGGAAGCACTGAAGCTTTCTTT. This encodes CASSLGTGGSTEAFF.

The chain combines TRBV7-2 with TRBJ2-7; 9 bases agree with TRBD2. From germline, CDR1 is SGHTA and CDR2 FQGNSA. The CDR3 sequence is 16 residues long. V lost 1 base, J lost 3 bases, and 7 bases stayed unmatched. DNA for the CDR3: TGTGCCAGCAGCTTAGGAGGGACTAGCTGGGTCTACGAGCAGTACTTC. Protein: CASSLGGTSWVYEQYF.

The J gene is TRBJ1-2, the V gene TRBV28; 7 bases line up with TRBD1. The CDR3 contains 13 residues. Per the germline V gene, CDR1 is MDHEN and CDR2 is SYDVKM. Germline trimming cut 2 bases from V and 5 bases from J; bases unmatched to any gene: 2. This chain's CDR3 is CASSLGRGYGYTF. CDR3 DNA sequence: TGTGCCAGCAGTTTAGGCAGGGGGTATGGCTACACCTTC.

This chain uses TRBV5-4 with TRBJ2-1, with 10 bases identical to TRBD1. J was trimmed by 7 bases and V by 4 bases; bases with no gene match: 8. The CDR3 covers 15 residues. Germline CDR1 SGHNT, CDR2 YYREEE (reference sequence). CDR3 sequence: CASSGPGQGRNEQFF. The CDR3 DNA is TGTGCCAGCAGCGGACCGGGACAGGGGAGGAATGAGCAGTTCTTC.